This entry concerns a single T cell receptor beta chain. Its specificity is unknown. This sample stems from a study of cytomegalovirus exposure and HLA in healthy donors. V was pared by 7 bases and J by 7 bases, with 12 bases of the junction left unmatched. Germline V gene sequence: CDR1 LNHDA, CDR2 SQIVND (reference sequence). The CDR3 has 16 amino acids. With 60 Vbeta and 13 Jbeta primers, the PCR was carried out. The assay was immunoSEQ multiplex PCR, and TCRdb's table has in-frame clones only and misses some. Among about 120,000 clones listed, 60% to 85% were seen once. Study findings and constraints: As a later analysis revealed, most CMV-associated TCR beta chains appeared HLA-restricted.

Sequencing input: PBMCs. The V gene is TRBV19, the J gene TRBJ2-1; 11 bases are shared with TRBD1. The TCR comes from a woman in her forties in good health and CMV-seropositive. CDR3: CASTPQDRGPGNEQFF. The CDR3 DNA is TGTGCCAGTACCCCCCAGGACAGGGGGCCTGGGAATGAGCAGTTCTTC.